The 18 T cell receptor beta chains presented below share a single source sample, sequenced in a study of identical twins. TCRdb re-called the 5' RACE reads with MiXCR, one entry per CDR3 protein. There are around 960,000 distinct CDR3 sequences in the sample; approximately 13% occur only once, and about 1.5% lies in the top ten. This sample also appeared in a second study, on yellow fever vaccine responses in identical twins.

Sequencing used PBMCs. Receptors were obtained from a woman aged 18-29 years in good health.

This clonotype showed up many times. V gene TRBV6-5 combines with J gene TRBJ1-3, with TRBD1 identical over 7 bases. The length of the CDR3 is 18 residues. Germline V lookup: CDR1 MNHEY, CDR2 SVGAGI. J gave up 4 bases and V 0 bases, and 12 bases lay outside the gene matches. CDR3 nucleotide sequence: TGTGCCAGCAGTTACTCCGTCCCTTTTACAGGGGTCGGAAACACCATATATTTT. Translated: CASSYSVPFTGVGNTIYF.

The chain employs TRBV20-1 and TRBJ2-5, with D unclear. The germline V gene has CDR1 DFQATT and CDR2 SNEGSKA (reference sequence). This CDR3 region has 10 residues. The V gene lost 7 bases and the J gene lost 5 bases, with 8 bases spanning the gap. The CDR3 loop reads CSVPRETQYF. DNA for the CDR3: TGCAGTGTACCAAGGGAGACCCAGTACTTC.

The CDR3 loop reads CASSKGWMDVFSGANVLTF. In DNA, the CDR3 is TGTGCCAGCAGCAAAGGATGGATGGACGTCTTCTCTGGGGCCAACGTCCTGACTTTC. The rearrangement uses TRBV21-1 and TRBJ2-6. TRBV21-1 is a pseudogene. This CDR3 spans 19 amino acids.

Comments on this clonotype: The junction and the germline gene differ at one end; a read error may be behind it. The V gene is TRBV2, the J gene TRBJ2-5, with 9 bases fitting TRBD2. The CDR3 has 11 residues. Germline CDR1 is SNHLY and CDR2 is FYNNEI. This chain's CDR3 is CASLGGTSSVF. Here the CDR3 DNA reads TGTGCCAGCCTGGGCGGGACTAGCTCGGTCTTC.

This clonotype was detected a few times. V is TRBV28 and J is TRBJ2-5, with 7 bases aligning to TRBD1. V was pared by 2 bases and J by 6 bases, with 6 bases of the junction left unmatched. The CDR3 spans 14 residues. Germline CDR1 MDHEN, CDR2 SYDVKM. DNA of the CDR3: TGTGCCAGCAGTTTAACAGGGGAAAAAAAGACCCAGTACTTC. This encodes CASSLTGEKKTQYF.

This chain connects TRBV12-3 or TRBV12-4 to TRBJ2-7; 11 nucleotides match TRBD2. The CDR3 has 16 residues. J gave up 3 bases and V 4 bases, and 8 bases lay outside the gene matches. In nucleotides, the CDR3 is TGTGCCAGCAGTTACCTAGCGGGAGGCCCCTTCTACGAGCAGTACTTC. The encoded protein is CASSYLAGGPFYEQYF.

The chain combines TRBV2 with TRBJ2-5, with no clear D. The V gene lost 1 base and the J gene lost 5 bases, with 14 bases spanning the gap. The germline gives CDR1 SNHLY, CDR2 FYNNEI. This CDR3 has 15 amino acids. In DNA form, the CDR3 reads TGTGCCAGCAGTGAAGTGGCGCGTTTTGGTGAGACCCAGTACTTC. Protein sequence: CASSEVARFGETQYF.

J is TRBJ2-7 and V is TRBV11-2; D is possibly TRBD2 (5 bases). The germline V gene encodes CDR1 SGHAT and CDR2 FQNNGV. The CDR3 covers 14 residues. The germline V and J ends were trimmed by 2 bases and 0 bases, with 8 bases remaining between them. The chain's CDR3 is CASSLPGSSYEQYF. The DNA for the CDR3 is TGTGCCAGCAGCTTACCGGGAAGCTCCTACGAGCAGTACTTC.

This clonotype was counted ten times or more. The DNA for the CDR3 is TGTGCCAGCAGCTTAGGCAGGAGGAACACTGAAGCTTTCTTT. Protein product: CASSLGRRNTEAFF. This chain uses TRBV13 with TRBJ1-1; D unclear. The CDR3 has 14 residues. Germline assignment: CDR1 PRHDT and CDR2 FYEKMQ (reference sequence). The V gene lost 0 bases and the J gene lost 1 base, with 6 bases spanning the gap.

This clonotype was seen more than once but under ten times. In DNA, the CDR3 is TGTGCCAGCTCACCACCGCGGGACGCAGATACGCAGTATTTT. Translated, it gives CASSPPRDADTQYF. The chain recombines TRBV18 with TRBJ2-3; maybe TRBD2 (6 bases). With 0 bases removed from V and 4 bases from J, the gap between germline ends came to 8 bases. Germline V CDR1 and CDR2: KGHSH, LQKENI. CDR3 size: 14 residues.

A few counts support this clonotype. J is TRBJ2-2 and V is TRBV12-3 or TRBV12-4; D is undetermined. CDR3 length: 15 amino acids. The V end lost 4 bases, the J end lost 1 base, and 10 bases lay between the germline ends. CDR3: CASSYDRWNTGELFF. The CDR3, as DNA: TGTGCCAGCAGTTATGACCGCTGGAACACCGGGGAGCTGTTTTTT.

The chain has TRBV5-1 and TRBJ2-3; 8 bases match TRBD2. CDR3 length: 17 residues. V lost 4 bases, J lost 5 bases, and 15 bases stayed unmatched. CDR1 SGHRS and CDR2 YFSETQ come from the germline V gene. The DNA for the CDR3 is TGCGCCAGCAGCCCCCGTTTTCGAGCGGGGGTGGGAGATACGCAGTATTTT. This sequence encodes CASSPRFRAGVGDTQYF. The entire variable domain, with the rest obtained from reference TRBV5-1 and TRBJ2-3, is as follows: KAGVTQTPRYLIKTRGQQVTLSCSPISGHRSVSWYQQTPGQGLQFLFEYFSETQRNKGNFPGRFSGRQFSNSRSEMNVSTLELGDSALYLCASSPRFRAGVGDTQYFGPGTRLTVL.

This clonotype was recorded at least ten times. The rearrangement joins TRBV15 to TRBJ2-1; a possible D gene is TRBD1 (5 bases). V shed 5 bases and J shed 4 bases, with 9 bases lying between them. The CDR3 consists of 13 residues. The germline V gene encodes CDR1 LNHNV and CDR2 YYDKDF (reference sequence). The CDR3 DNA reads TGTGCCACCAGCGTAGGGGCATACAATGAGCAGTTCTTC. It encodes CATSVGAYNEQFF.

This clonotype was observed at least ten times. The chain employs TRBV20-1 and TRBJ2-3, with 9 bases that match TRBD2. Germline V CDR1 and CDR2: DFQATT, SNEGSKA (reference sequence). The CDR3 loop spans 16 amino acids. Trimming cost V 6 bases and J 2 bases; bases outside gene matches: 12. The CDR3 loop is CSARDLAGYHTDTQYF. The CDR3 DNA is TGCAGTGCCAGGGATCTAGCGGGGTACCACACAGATACGCAGTATTTT.

The chain carries TRBV4-1 and TRBJ2-5; TRBD2 agrees at 11 bases. Germline loops: CDR1 MGHRA, CDR2 YSYEKL. V shed 2 bases and J 7 bases; nucleotides not matched to a gene: 15. The CDR3 sequence is 18 residues long. CDR3 residues: CASSQPDTQGTSGTTQYF. CDR3 bases: TGCGCCAGCAGCCAACCTGATACACAGGGGACTAGCGGCACGACCCAGTACTTC.

This clonotype has more than one count but fewer than ten. The chain has TRBV20-1 and TRBJ1-2; the D is unclear. Germline loops: CDR1 DFQATT, CDR2 SNEGSKA (reference sequence). The CDR3 loop spans 12 amino acids. Trimming removed 6 bases at V and 7 bases at J, with 15 bases between. The CDR3 nucleotides are TGCAGTGCCACAAGCGGTAGTGGTGGCTACACCTTC. Amino acids: CSATSGSGGYTF.

This clonotype was observed a handful of times. This chain uses TRBV15 with TRBJ2-3; D unclear. Germline CDR1 reads LNHNV; CDR2 reads YYDKDF (reference sequence). Trimming left V 0 bases short and J 3 bases short, with 10 bases between. The CDR3 length is 15 residues. The chain's CDR3 is CATSRDVVRTDTQYF. The CDR3 DNA follows: TGTGCCACCAGCAGAGACGTGGTCAGGACAGATACGCAGTATTTT.

The chain combines TRBV6-1 with TRBJ1-2; maybe TRBD1 (6 bases). Germline assignment: CDR1 MNHNS and CDR2 SASEGT. V dropped 4 bases and J dropped 7 bases, with 16 bases sitting between them. This CDR3 spans 14 amino acids. CDR3 DNA: TGTGCCAGCAGTGGGCAGGGGAACGTCGGTGGCTACACCTTC. This translates into CASSGQGNVGGYTF.